This is a list of T cell receptor beta chains from one sample in a study of prognosis after radiotherapy for stage I lung cancer. In TCRdb, the multiplex PCR reads were re-called with MiXCR into one record per CDR3 protein. The profile shows some 15,000 distinct CDR3 sequences, roughly 29% of them singletons. Sample: PBMCs, taken before or after stereotactic body radiation therapy (not recorded which). All receptors come from a donor of 50 years or more with non-small cell lung cancer. Each CDR3 is given with its conserved first and last residue. Fields, in order: V gene, J gene, CDR3 protein.

TRBV7-3	TRBJ2-3	CASSSLNRACTDTQYF
TRBV4-1	TRBJ2-7	CASSRETGVGPEQYF
TRBV20-1	TRBJ1-4	CSSSPAKGTGCEKLFF
TRBV12-3/TRBV12-4	TRBJ1-1	CASSLMGDLTEAFF
TRBV7-9	TRBJ2-5	CASSLVRGRETQYF
TRBV2	TRBJ2-7	CASSEGQAPPSYEQYF
TRBV6-5	TRBJ2-1	CASSYQGYNEQFF
TRBV7-6	TRBJ2-5	CASSFLGTSGGWETQYF
TRBV27	TRBJ2-5	CATWGRDKQETQYF
TRBV2	TRBJ1-6	CASSAGTGASWALHF
TRBV7-2	TRBJ2-7	CASSYRGSKDEQYF
TRBV12-3/TRBV12-4	TRBJ2-2	CASRPSGPSNTGELFF
TRBV2	TRBJ2-3	CASSDTPRGLAGATDTQYF
TRBV27	TRBJ2-1	CASKRDRFYNEQFF
TRBV5-6	TRBJ2-2	CASSFPGLAGDAGELFF
TRBV6-9	TRBJ2-1	CASCYSRGIRNEQFF
TRBV19	TRBJ1-6	CAGGGQPSSYNSPLHF
TRBV11-2	TRBJ1-3	CASSLSAGPGNTIYF
TRBV12-3/TRBV12-4	TRBJ2-3	CASSLVRTDTQYF
TRBV11-2	TRBJ2-7	CASSPRTGYEQYF
TRBV2	TRBJ1-6	CASSVLDRDSPLHF
TRBV6-2/TRBV6-3	TRBJ2-2	CASSDPNTLELFF
TRBV27	TRBJ2-3	CATSSSGTDTKYF
TRBV5-1	TRBJ2-1	CASSLDNSYNEQFF
TRBV6-5	TRBJ1-1	CASSSQGRLNTEAFF
TRBV6-4	TRBJ2-1	CASCAVIGSYNEQFF
TRBV6-2/TRBV6-3	TRBJ2-1	CASSPLRNEQFF
TRBV7-2	TRBJ1-5	CASRLGAGADQPQHF
TRBV20-1	TRBJ2-1	CSARDLYRGSYNEQFF
TRBV5-4	TRBJ2-2	CASSRQGNTGELFF
TRBV6-2/TRBV6-3	TRBJ2-7	CASSYAGRSYEHYF
TRBV6-1	TRBJ1-4	CASAAGVNRFGTNEKLFF
TRBV4-1	TRBJ2-5	CASSQEGAGGKETQYF
TRBV20-1	TRBJ1-5	CSALGGGAVGGQPQHF
TRBV28	TRBJ1-6	CASSGINPPLHF
TRBV2	TRBJ2-7	CASSEEVADEQYF
TRBV5-1	TRBJ1-1	CASSLETLDREGTEAFF
TRBV6-1	TRBJ1-4	CASKDRGSEKLFF
TRBV18	TRBJ2-1	CASSPPTTGLISYNEQFF
TRBV7-6	TRBJ2-5	CASSLGTGVRGAQETQYF
TRBV27	TRBJ2-7	CASSLSYTGITYEQYF
TRBV30	TRBJ2-1	CAWMAGESYNEQFF